The subject of this entry is one T cell receptor beta chain. The antigen is unknown. This record belongs to a study of Tregs in tolerant kidney transplant recipients. The nonmyeloablative bone marrow transplants came from related graft donors, with transient mixed chimerism. Thawed PBMCs were FACS-sorted into unstimulated CD4+CD25+CD127- regulatory T cells, CD4+CD25- non-regulatory cells, CD4 and CD8 cells. Assay used: immunoSEQ multiplex PCR; TCRdb lists only in-frame clones, some missing. The profile shows roughly 86,000 clones, roughly 93% of them singletons. Broader study findings: No direct test of biological reproducibility was done here. Findings come from small patient numbers and require larger validation. Some patients' samples used different primers over time, so nucleotide sequences weren't comparable.

Germline CDR1 is LNHNV and CDR2 is YYDKDF (reference sequence). The CDR3 length is 16 residues. V was clipped by 1 base and J by 5 bases; unmatched bases: 5. The receptor comes from a human patient who received a combined kidney and bone marrow transplant. Part of the T cells may come from the graft donor. This material consisted of CD4+ T cells from blood (PBMCs), taken 12 months after the transplant. The chain combines TRBV15 with TRBJ1-2, with 12 nucleotides matching TRBD1. The CDR3 bases are TGTGCCACCAGCAGAGGGCCGGGACAGGGGGCATATGGCTACACCTTC. Its protein is CATSRGPGQGAYGYTF.